The next 22 T cell receptor beta chains were all read from a single sample in a study of T cell responses to AZD1222 COVID-19 vaccine. Clones were sequenced by immunoSEQ multiplex PCR, and TCRdb holds only the in-frame ones, with some missing. The sample includes about 160,000 clones, about 91% seen only once; the top ten take roughly 4.5%. The sequences come from peripheral blood, collected on day 0 of MenACWY control vaccination. The receptors here all came from an adult in good health.

This chain joins TRBV7-3 and TRBJ2-7; TRBD2 agrees at 8 bases. This CDR3 has 15 residues. Germline CDR1 is SGHTA and CDR2 is FQGTGA. V gave up 2 bases and J gave up 2 bases; unmatched junction bases: 5. This CDR3 is CASSLASGQTYEQYF. For the CDR3, the DNA is TGTGCCAGCAGCTTAGCTAGCGGGCAGACCTACGAGCAGTACTTC.

This clone was detected only once. The rearrangement links TRBV4-1 to TRBJ1-2; D not certain. The ends were cut back, 4 bases at V and 8 bases at J, with 17 bases in the middle. The CDR3 is made up of 14 amino acids. Germline CDR1 is MGHRA and CDR2 is YSYEKL. The CDR3 DNA reads as TGCGCCAGCAGCCTAACCGTCGGGGATGCGGGCTACACCTTC. Its translation is CASSLTVGDAGYTF.

The V call is TRBV4-1, the J call TRBJ2-7; no firm D call. With 1 base removed from V and 3 bases from J, the gap between germline ends came to 10 bases. The CDR3 consists of 14 residues. Germline V lookup: CDR1 MGHRA, CDR2 YSYEKL. DNA for the CDR3: TGCGCCAGCAGCCAAGGGATTGACAACTACGAGCAGTACTTC. Protein sequence: CASSQGIDNYEQYF.

V is TRBV10-3 and J is TRBJ2-7; D is tentatively TRBD1 or TRBD2 (5 bases each). Germline V gives CDR1 ENHRY, CDR2 SYGVKD. Trimming took 2 bases from V and 3 from J, leaving 11 bases between them. CDR3 length: 14 residues. This chain's CDR3 is CAISEPGTSYEQYF. The DNA of the CDR3 is TGTGCCATCAGTGAGCCCGGGACCAGCTACGAGCAGTACTTC.

This chain joins TRBV5-5 and TRBJ2-2; perhaps TRBD1 as D (6 bases). This CDR3 has 15 residues. V gave up 6 bases and J gave up 1 base, with 13 bases separating them. Germline CDR1 SGHKS, CDR2 YYEKEE (reference sequence). This chain's CDR3 is CASTDRTVNTGELFF. The DNA of the CDR3 is TGTGCCAGCACCGACCGGACAGTGAACACCGGGGAGCTGTTTTTT.

Concerning this clone itself: The junction and the germline gene differ at one end; a read error may be behind it. The V call is TRBV28, the J call TRBJ2-2; D not resolved. Germline CDR1 reads MDHEN; CDR2 reads SYDVKM. The CDR3 runs 14 residues. CDR3 DNA sequence: TGTGCCACCCTCAAGTCCCCGAACGCCGGGGAGCTGTTTTTT. Protein sequence: CATLKSPNAGELFF.

The chain's CDR3 is CATSRGRTAYEQYF. In nucleotides, the CDR3 is TGTGCCACCAGCCGTGGGCGGACAGCATACGAGCAGTACTTC. The rearrangement uses TRBV15 and TRBJ2-7, with D perhaps TRBD1 (6 bases). V lost 5 bases, J lost 4 bases, and 15 bases lay in between. CDR3 length: 14 residues. CDR1 and CDR2 from the germline V gene are LNHNV and YYDKDF (reference sequence).

This chain links TRBV9 with TRBJ2-5; 14 bases line up with TRBD2. Unmatched junction bases numbered 8, after V lost 3 bases and J lost 4 bases. The germline V gene has CDR1 SGDLS and CDR2 YYNGEE. This CDR3 is built from 17 residues. CDR3 bases: TGTGCCAGCAGCGAGACTAGCGGGAGGGCCGTCGTAGAGACCCAGTACTTC. Translated: CASSETSGRAVVETQYF.

The genes are TRBV7-6 and TRBJ1-1; D remains unclear. Trimming cost V 5 bases and J 4 bases, with 23 bases left between them. CDR1 and CDR2 from the germline V gene are SGHVS and FNYEAQ. The CDR3 length is 17 residues. The CDR3: CASSQNALGAGFTEAFF. Written as DNA, the CDR3 is TGTGCCAGCAGCCAAAACGCTCTCGGAGCTGGGTTCACTGAAGCTTTCTTT.

The genes are TRBV10-2 and TRBJ2-5, with TRBD1 as a possible D gene (5 bases). The CDR3 contains 13 residues. Germline V gene sequence: CDR1 WSHSY, CDR2 SAAADI. V was clipped by 6 bases and J by 0 bases, with 8 bases between them. The DNA of the CDR3 is TGCGCCAGCAGGATCAGGGACCAAGAGACCCAGTACTTC. This gives the protein CASRIRDQETQYF.

The chain carries TRBV4-3 and TRBJ1-1, with 8 nucleotides matching TRBD1. Trimming took 2 bases from V and 2 from J; bases not matched to a gene: 4. Germline V lookup: CDR1 LGHNA, CDR2 YSLEER. The length of the CDR3 is 15 residues. CDR3 residues: CASSQFQGANTEAFF. CDR3 sequence (DNA): TGCGCCAGCAGCCAATTTCAGGGGGCCAACACTGAAGCTTTCTTT.

This chain links TRBV5-1 with TRBJ2-1; 13 positions agree with TRBD2. V lost 7 bases and J lost 10; bases outside the gene matches: 5. This CDR3 has 13 residues. CDR1 is SGHRS and CDR2 is YFSETQ in the germline V gene. The CDR3 region has the DNA TGCGCCAGCGACTCGACTAGCGGGAGGGAGCAGTTCTTC. Translated, it gives CASDSTSGREQFF.

The rearrangement joins TRBV11-2 to TRBJ1-3, with D perhaps matching TRBD1 (6 bases). Per germline, CDR1 SGHAT and CDR2 FQNNGV. Trimming took 0 bases from V and 0 from J, leaving 9 bases between them. The CDR3 extends over 16 amino acids. CDR3: CASSLERGGSGNTIYF. Here the CDR3 DNA reads TGTGCCAGCAGCTTAGAAAGGGGGGGCTCTGGAAACACCATATATTTT.

V and J are TRBV9 and TRBJ2-1; 9 bases agree with TRBD2. With 0 bases clipped from V and 8 bases from J, the junction kept 6 bases outside the gene matches. Germline CDR1 and CDR2: SGDLS and YYNGEE. This CDR3 has 15 amino acids. The CDR3 DNA is TGTGCCAGCAGCGTAGATATTAGCGGGAGCTATGAGCAGTTCTTC. This gives the protein CASSVDISGSYEQFF.

This sequence joins TRBV6-2 or TRBV6-3 and TRBJ1-1; D unresolved. CDR3 length: 15 amino acids. V shed 4 bases and J shed 4 bases, with 16 bases lying between them. Germline V CDR1 and CDR2: MNHEY, SVGEGT. Here the CDR3 reads CASSWYGEPPTEAFF. The CDR3 DNA reads TGTGCCAGCAGTTGGTATGGTGAGCCACCCACTGAAGCTTTCTTT.

The V and J genes are TRBV4-1 and TRBJ2-3; D is unclear. The V end was cut by 6 bases, the J end by 6 bases, with 22 bases between. Germline assignment: CDR1 MGHRA and CDR2 YSYEKL. The CDR3 spans 16 residues. The CDR3, as DNA: TGCGCCAGCAGTCTCGGCGCAGATCTACTAATGGATACGCAGTATTTT. It yields the protein CASSLGADLLMDTQYF.

This clone has only one observation. The chain combines TRBV3-1 (or the pseudogene TRBV3-2) with TRBJ1-2, with 9 nucleotides matching TRBD1. This CDR3 comprises 17 residues. Germline loops: CDR1 LGHDT, CDR2 YNNKEL (reference sequence). Losses at the gene ends were 0 bases for V and 4 bases for J; bases not matched to a gene: 9. CDR3 sequence reads: CASSQDPGQGFVYGYTF. The CDR3 DNA sequence: TGTGCCAGCAGCCAAGATCCGGGACAGGGTTTTGTCTATGGCTACACCTTC.

The CDR3 protein is CASSFPLGLAVYNEQFF. The DNA for the CDR3 is TGTGCCAGCAGTTTTCCCTTGGGGCTAGCGGTCTACAATGAGCAGTTCTTC. The chain has TRBV28 and TRBJ2-1; 7 nucleotides agree with TRBD2. The CDR3 contains 17 residues. Germline V gene data show CDR1 as MDHEN and CDR2 as SYDVKM. The V gene end was trimmed by 3 bases and the J gene end by 3 bases; junction bases not matched to a gene: 11.

V is TRBV7-3 and J is TRBJ1-6, with TRBD1 as a possible D gene (6 bases). V lost 5 bases and J 7 bases, leaving 12 bases between the germline ends. Germline CDR1 reads SGHTA; CDR2 reads FQGTGA. The CDR3 totals 14 residues. CDR3 region: CASSLNRANSPLHF. In DNA, the CDR3 is TGTGCCAGCAGCCTCAACAGGGCCAATTCACCCCTCCACTTT.

The gene calls are TRBV7-3 and TRBJ2-1, with 10 nucleotides matching TRBD2. This CDR3 has 15 residues. The V and J ends lost 5 bases and 5 bases, in that order; junction bases with no gene match: 6. The germline V gene encodes CDR1 SGHTA and CDR2 FQGTGA. The CDR3 loop reads CASSPGLAAHNEQFF. CDR3 coding DNA: TGTGCCAGCAGCCCAGGACTAGCGGCCCACAATGAGCAGTTCTTC.

V and J are TRBV7-3 and TRBJ2-1; weak D call: TRBD1 (6 bases). V lost 2 bases to trimming and J lost 10 bases, with 12 bases between them. The germline gives CDR1 SGHTA, CDR2 FQGTGA. This CDR3 comprises 13 residues. The CDR3 nucleotides read TGTGCCAGCAGCTTAGGTCTAACAGGGGAGCAGTTCTTC. Translated, it gives CASSLGLTGEQFF.

The V call is TRBV7-2, the J call TRBJ2-7, with 9 bases identical to TRBD2. Trimming removed 1 base from V and 1 base from J; junction bases left unmatched: 5. Looked up from germline, CDR1 is SGHTA and CDR2 is FQGNSA. This CDR3 region has 16 residues. The CDR3 region is CASSLGPSGISYEQYF. The CDR3 DNA reads as TGTGCCAGCAGCTTAGGTCCTAGCGGGATATCCTACGAGCAGTACTTC. Complete variable domain (other parts from reference TRBV7-2 and TRBJ2-7): GAGVSQSPSNKVTEKGKDVELRCDPISGHTALYWYRQSLGQGLEFLIYFQGNSAPDKSGLPSDRFSAERTGGSVSTLTIQRTQQEDSAVYLCASSLGPSGISYEQYFGPGTRLTVT.